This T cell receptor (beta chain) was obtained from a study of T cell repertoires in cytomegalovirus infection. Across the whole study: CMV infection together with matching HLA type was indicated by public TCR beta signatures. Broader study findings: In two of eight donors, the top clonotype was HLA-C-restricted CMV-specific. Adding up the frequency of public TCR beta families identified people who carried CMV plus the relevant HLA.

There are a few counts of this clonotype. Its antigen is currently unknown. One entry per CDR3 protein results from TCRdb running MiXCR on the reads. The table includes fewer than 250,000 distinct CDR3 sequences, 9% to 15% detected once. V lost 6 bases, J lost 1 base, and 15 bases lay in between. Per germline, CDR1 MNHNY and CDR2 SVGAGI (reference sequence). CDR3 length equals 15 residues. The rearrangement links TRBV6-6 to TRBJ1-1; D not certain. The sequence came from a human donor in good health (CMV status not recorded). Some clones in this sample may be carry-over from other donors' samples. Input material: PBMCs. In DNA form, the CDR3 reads TGTGCCAGCAGCCTTCCAGGTAACTCGAACACTGAAGCTTTCTTT. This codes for CASSLPGNSNTEAFF.